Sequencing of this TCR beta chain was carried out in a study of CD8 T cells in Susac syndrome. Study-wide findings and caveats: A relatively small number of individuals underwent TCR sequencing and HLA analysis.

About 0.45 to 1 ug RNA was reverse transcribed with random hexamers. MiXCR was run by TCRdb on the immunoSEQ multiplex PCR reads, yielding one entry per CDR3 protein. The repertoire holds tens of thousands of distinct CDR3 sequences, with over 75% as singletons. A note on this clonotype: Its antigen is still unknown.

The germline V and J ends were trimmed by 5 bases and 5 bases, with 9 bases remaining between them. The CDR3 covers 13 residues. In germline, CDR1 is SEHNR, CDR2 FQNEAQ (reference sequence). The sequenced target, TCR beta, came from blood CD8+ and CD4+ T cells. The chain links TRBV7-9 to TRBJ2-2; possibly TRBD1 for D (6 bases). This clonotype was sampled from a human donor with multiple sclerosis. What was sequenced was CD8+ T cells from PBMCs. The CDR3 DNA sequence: TGTGCCAGCAGCCCAGGGGTGACCGGGGAGCTGTTTTTT. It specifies CASSPGVTGELFF.